Each of the 18 T cell receptor beta chains below was sequenced from the same sample in a study of shared clonotypes between healthy human individuals. Sequencing was performed with immunoSEQ multiplex PCR; in TCRdb, only in-frame clones are kept and a portion is missing. The sample has around 2,000,000 clones, approximately 95% seen once; the top ten hold 0.1% to 0.15%. The sample taken for sequencing was naive CD4+ T cells sorted from blood. This sample's subset: CD45RA+ positively selected. The source is a man between 18 and 29 years old in good health.

This chain links TRBV5-4 with TRBJ2-7; TRBD1 might be the D (6 bases). The germline V and J ends were trimmed by 0 bases and 5 bases, with 15 bases remaining between them. The CDR3 is 15 amino acids. Germline V gene data show CDR1 as SGHNT and CDR2 as YYREEE (reference sequence). CDR3 sequence: CASSLDQNRVHEQYF. The CDR3 DNA is TGTGCCAGCAGCTTGGATCAGAACAGGGTCCACGAGCAGTACTTC.

The chain combines TRBV11-3 with TRBJ2-3; D unresolved. Germline V gives CDR1 SGHNT, CDR2 YENEEA. The CDR3 spans 14 residues. The germline V and J ends were trimmed by 5 bases and 0 bases, with 9 bases remaining between them. Written as DNA, the CDR3 is TGTGCCAGCAGCGTCGTGGGCAGCACAGATACGCAGTATTTT. It encodes CASSVVGSTDTQYF.

The chain is built from TRBV10-3 and TRBJ1-1; the match to TRBD1 covers 9 bases. Per the germline V gene, CDR1 is ENHRY and CDR2 is SYGVKD. The length of the CDR3 is 16 residues. V lost 2 bases, J lost 0 bases, and 4 bases stayed unmatched. CDR3 nucleotide sequence: TGTGCCATCAGTGAGGGGACAGGGATAATGAACACTGAAGCTTTCTTT. Protein: CAISEGTGIMNTEAFF.

This clone was seen just once. The chain combines TRBV5-6 with TRBJ2-1; TRBD2 matches 8 bases. The CDR3 length is 16 residues. Losses at the gene ends were 0 bases for V and 2 bases for J; bases not matched to a gene: 4. CDR1 and CDR2 (germline): SGHDT, YYEEEE. CDR3 sequence: CASSLEVGRAYNEQFF. DNA of the CDR3: TGTGCCAGCAGCTTGGAAGTCGGGAGGGCCTACAATGAGCAGTTCTTC.

Comments on this clone: Other DNA sequences within the sample encode an identical CDR3. The chain recombines TRBV11-2 with TRBJ2-7, with D maybe TRBD1 (6 bases). V lost 3 bases and J 2 bases, leaving 8 bases between the germline ends. CDR1 SGHAT and CDR2 FQNNGV come from the germline V gene. The CDR3 runs 13 residues. CDR3 region: CASSLDRAYEQYF. CDR3 nucleotides: TGTGCCAGCAGCTTGGACAGAGCCTACGAGCAGTACTTC.

The chain links TRBV7-9 to TRBJ1-2, with 9 bases identical to TRBD1. CDR3 length: 14 residues. With V trimmed by 5 bases and J by 6 bases, 7 bases remained unmatched. Germline-derived CDR1 and CDR2 are SEHNR and FQNEAQ (reference sequence). The CDR3 reads CASSPRDRADGYTF. DNA for the CDR3: TGTGCCAGCAGCCCCCGGGACAGGGCCGATGGCTACACCTTC.

As to this clone: The germline gene is not matched at one end of the junction; a read error may be the cause. The genes are TRBV6-5 and TRBJ2-1; 10 bases fit TRBD2. Per germline, CDR1 MNHEY and CDR2 SVGAGI. The CDR3 loop spans 12 amino acids. The CDR3 DNA is TGTGCCAGCAGGGTGAGCGGGGGGGATCTTATCTTC. This gives the protein CASRVSGGDLIF.

The rearrangement links TRBV27 to TRBJ1-6; possibly TRBD1 for D (5 bases). The CDR3 extends over 14 amino acids. The germline V gene encodes CDR1 MNHEY and CDR2 SMNVEV (reference sequence). V lost 5 bases, J lost 7 bases, and 12 bases lay in between. The CDR3 DNA follows: TGTGCCAGCAGTCTAGGGGAGACCAATTCACCCCTCCACTTT. It yields the protein CASSLGETNSPLHF.

With respect to this clone: Other DNA sequences in this sample translate to the same CDR3. This chain uses TRBV5-1 with TRBJ2-7; no clear D. The CDR3 has 11 amino acids. V was cut by 4 bases and J by 3 bases, with 5 bases left in between. Germline values: CDR1 SGHRS, CDR2 YFSETQ. The CDR3 loop reads CASSTSYEQYF. In DNA, the CDR3 is TGCGCCAGCAGCACAAGCTACGAGCAGTACTTC.

The rearrangement joins TRBV29-1 to TRBJ1-1, with D uncertain. The CDR3 covers 11 residues. Deletions cut 3 bases from V and 10 bases from J, with 12 bases between. Germline V gene lookup returns CDR1 SQVTM and CDR2 ANQGSEA. CDR3 protein: CSVDREPGAFF. In DNA form, the CDR3 reads TGCAGCGTTGACCGGGAGCCCGGAGCTTTCTTT.

The chain links TRBV30 to TRBJ1-5; no firm D call. This CDR3 is built from 13 residues. The ends were cut back, 0 bases at V and 5 bases at J, with 8 bases in the middle. Looked up from germline, CDR1 is GTSNPN and CDR2 is SVGIG (reference sequence). CDR3 amino acids: CAWSVMGDQPQHF. CDR3 DNA: TGTGCCTGGAGTGTTATGGGCGATCAGCCCCAGCATTTT.

The V and J genes are TRBV18 and TRBJ2-3; TRBD1 is a possible D gene (5 bases). Germline V CDR1 and CDR2: KGHSH, LQKENI. This CDR3 has 17 amino acids. V was trimmed by 1 base and J by 2 bases, leaving 16 bases between them. The CDR3, as DNA: TGTGCCAGCTCACCACAGGCCGGCAGGGCCGACACAGATACGCAGTATTTT. Translation gives CASSPQAGRADTDTQYF.

The rearrangement links TRBV7-9 to TRBJ2-7, with a weak D call TRBD1 (5 bases). The ends were cut back, 5 bases at V and 0 bases at J, with 14 bases in the middle. Germline loops: CDR1 SEHNR, CDR2 FQNEAQ (reference sequence). This CDR3 region has 15 residues. CDR3 sequence reads: CASSKGAEGSYEQYF. The CDR3 nucleotides are TGTGCCAGCAGCAAAGGGGCGGAAGGCTCCTACGAGCAGTACTTC.

The rearrangement links TRBV6-6 to TRBJ1-6; TRBD1 agrees at 7 bases. The germline V gene has CDR1 MNHNY and CDR2 SVGAGI (reference sequence). The V gene end was trimmed by 8 bases and the J gene end by 9 bases; junction bases not matched to a gene: 10. CDR3 length equals 14 residues. In nucleotides, the CDR3 is TGTGCCAGCCGATGGAGACAGGGTAGTTCACCCCTCCACTTT. It encodes CASRWRQGSSPLHF.

In regard to this clone: Additional DNA sequences in this sample encode the identical CDR3. This chain connects TRBV18 to TRBJ2-2; no clear D gene. The CDR3 loop spans 11 amino acids. V lost 5 bases to trimming and J lost 5 bases, with 3 bases between them. From germline, CDR1 is KGHSH and CDR2 LQKENI. The CDR3 region is CASSLTGELFF. The CDR3, as DNA: TGTGCCAGCTCATTGACCGGGGAGCTGTTTTTT.

The genes are TRBV6-1 and TRBJ1-2; no clear D. This CDR3 has 13 residues. Germline CDR1 is MNHNS and CDR2 is SASEGT. Trimming pared 6 bases from V and 0 bases from J, leaving 8 bases between. CDR3 nucleotide sequence: TGTGCCAGCAGCCCCGAGTCTAACTATGGCTACACCTTC. It yields the protein CASSPESNYGYTF.

This chain uses TRBV7-2 with TRBJ1-2, with a tentative D call TRBD1 (6 bases). Germline V gene data show CDR1 as SGHTA and CDR2 as FQGNSA. The CDR3 contains 14 residues. Deletions cut 3 bases from V and 4 bases from J, with 12 bases between. DNA for the CDR3: TGTGCCAGCAGCTTGCCTTGGACAGCCTATGGCTACACCTTC. Amino acid sequence: CASSLPWTAYGYTF. Looking up the rest from reference TRBV7-2 and TRBJ1-2 gives the full variable domain: GAGVSQSPSNKVTEKGKDVELRCDPISGHTALYWYRQSLGQGLEFLIYFQGNSAPDKSGLPSDRFSAERTGGSVSTLTIQRTQQEDSAVYLCASSLPWTAYGYTFGSGTRLTVV.

The V gene is TRBV15, the J gene TRBJ1-1; possibly TRBD1 for D (5 bases). The CDR3 is 15 amino acids. V gave up 5 bases and J gave up 5 bases, with 18 bases separating them. Looked up from germline, CDR1 is LNHNV and CDR2 is YYDKDF (reference sequence). The DNA of the CDR3 is TGTGCCACCAGCGACCGGGACCCTCTGGGGACTGAAGCTTTCTTT. This encodes CATSDRDPLGTEAFF.